These 20 T cell receptor beta chains were sequenced from one sample in a study of identical twins. In TCRdb, the 5' RACE reads were re-called with MiXCR into one record per CDR3 protein. Of around 670,000 distinct CDR3 sequences in the sample, approximately 6% were seen once. Source material: naive T cells sorted from blood. The receptors were sampled from a man younger than 35 in good health.

There are many counts of this clonotype. J is TRBJ2-5 and V is TRBV20-1, with D hard to call. V dropped 3 bases and J dropped 4 bases, with 9 bases sitting between them. The CDR3 sequence is 12 residues long. The V gene's germline CDR1 is DFQATT and CDR2 SNEGSKA (reference sequence). The CDR3 DNA is TGCAGTGCTAGGACGTTAGTAGAGACCCAGTACTTC. This encodes CSARTLVETQYF.

This clonotype was observed at least ten times. DNA for the CDR3: TGTGCCAGCAGTTTTGGGACAGGGGTAACTGAGCAGTTCTTC. It translates to CASSFGTGVTEQFF. This chain links TRBV12-3 or TRBV12-4 with TRBJ2-1, with 10 positions matching TRBD1. The CDR3 covers 14 residues. V dropped 3 bases and J dropped 9; count of bases not matched to a gene: 5.

This clonotype was seen a few times. V gene TRBV20-1 combines with J gene TRBJ2-2; the match to TRBD1 covers 11 bases. The germline gives CDR1 DFQATT, CDR2 SNEGSKA (reference sequence). This CDR3 contains 15 residues. V gave up 3 bases and J gave up 7 bases; unmatched junction bases: 7. CDR3 in amino acids: CSASGQGALYGELFF. The CDR3 DNA is TGCAGTGCTAGTGGACAGGGGGCTTTGTACGGGGAGCTGTTTTTT.

In this sample, this clonotype turned up many times. CDR3 in amino acids: CSARAAGAQPQHF. DNA for the CDR3: TGCAGTGCTAGAGCGGCGGGGGCCCAGCCCCAGCATTTT. The V call is TRBV20-1, the J call TRBJ1-5; perhaps TRBD1 as D (6 bases). Germline lookup yields CDR1 DFQATT and CDR2 SNEGSKA (reference sequence). The CDR3 has 13 amino acids. V lost 1 base and J lost 7, with 11 bases in between.

This clonotype was detected many times. The V gene is TRBV20-1, the J gene TRBJ1-1; D gene unclear. The CDR3 has 14 residues. Germline assignment: CDR1 DFQATT and CDR2 SNEGSKA (reference sequence). Trimming removed 6 bases at V and 5 bases at J, with 19 bases between. Written as DNA, the CDR3 is TGCAGTGCGATACAAGGAGGGCAGTTTACTGAAGCTTTCTTT. This codes for CSAIQGGQFTEAFF.

The chain has TRBV2 and TRBJ2-7; TRBD1 or TRBD2 may be the D gene (5 bases each). The CDR3 loop spans 13 amino acids. Germline values: CDR1 SNHLY, CDR2 FYNNEI. The ends were cut back, 2 bases at V and 5 bases at J, with 10 bases in the middle. This chain's CDR3 is CASSEFLGDEQYV. Here the CDR3 DNA reads TGTGCCAGCAGTGAATTCTTGGGGGACGAGCAGTACGTC.

This clonotype has a count of ten or more. This chain uses TRBV5-5 with TRBJ2-7, with 10 positions matching TRBD2. Trimming cost V 4 bases and J 6 bases; bases outside gene matches: 13. Germline CDR1 SGHKS, CDR2 YYEKEE (reference sequence). The CDR3 is 16 amino acids. CDR3 in DNA: TGTGCCAGCAGCCCCCTACCCGGGACTAGCGTTTTCGAGCAGTACGTC. It yields the protein CASSPLPGTSVFEQYV.

This clonotype occurred a few times. The chain carries TRBV29-1 and TRBJ2-7; 8 nucleotides align to TRBD2. Per the germline V gene, CDR1 is SQVTM and CDR2 is ANQGSEA. V trimming: 4 bases; J trimming: 3 bases; junction bases outside the gene matches: 14. The CDR3 has 16 residues. This CDR3 is CSVAGGAGEDYYEQYF. Here the CDR3 DNA reads TGCAGCGTTGCCGGGGGGGCCGGGGAGGACTACTACGAGCAGTACTTC.

The rearrangement uses TRBV5-5 and TRBJ2-1; D not certain. V lost 2 bases, J lost 1 base, and 7 bases lay in between. The CDR3 runs 14 residues. Looked up from germline, CDR1 is SGHKS and CDR2 is YYEKEE (reference sequence). In DNA, the CDR3 is TGTGCCAGCAGCTTTGGGCTTTCCTACAATGAGCAGTTCTTC. Its protein product is CASSFGLSYNEQFF.

This clonotype has only a few counts. The chain carries TRBV4-2 and TRBJ2-1, with 7 bases matching TRBD2. Looked up from germline, CDR1 is LGHNA and CDR2 is YNFKEQ. The CDR3 sequence is 16 residues long. J was trimmed by 2 bases and V by 0 bases; bases with no gene match: 4. Here the CDR3 reads CASSQDTGGTYNEQFF. DNA of the CDR3: TGTGCCAGCAGCCAAGATACGGGGGGAACCTACAATGAGCAGTTCTTC.

This chain uses TRBV5-1 with TRBJ2-7; 8 bases match TRBD1. This CDR3 contains 15 residues. From germline, CDR1 is SGHRS and CDR2 YFSETQ. V trimming: 5 bases; J trimming: 6 bases; junction bases outside the gene matches: 13. Here the CDR3 DNA reads TGCGCCAGCAGGATCCAGGGGGCACGGCAGGGCGAGCAGTACGTC. It codes for CASRIQGARQGEQYV.

The chain uses TRBV14 and TRBJ2-3; no firm D call. Trimming shortened V by 2 bases and J by 6 bases, and 12 bases separated the two germline ends. Germline V gene data show CDR1 as SGHDN and CDR2 as FVKESK. This CDR3 region has 14 residues. In nucleotides, the CDR3 is TGTGCCAGCAGCCAACGCTCCCTTTACGATACGCAGTATTTT. Its protein product is CASSQRSLYDTQYF.

The chain uses TRBV3-1 and TRBJ2-5; 8 nucleotides agree with TRBD1. With V trimmed by 4 bases and J by 5 bases, 9 bases remained unmatched. Germline values: CDR1 LGHDT, CDR2 YNNKEL (reference sequence). This CDR3 spans 15 amino acids. The CDR3 loop is CASSPYLDREETQYF. For the CDR3, the DNA is TGTGCCAGCAGCCCCTACCTGGACAGGGAGGAGACCCAGTACTTC.

This clonotype was seen repeatedly, ten times or more. The genes are TRBV20-1 and TRBJ1-5; a possible D gene is TRBD1 (5 bases). The germline V gene has CDR1 DFQATT and CDR2 SNEGSKA (reference sequence). The V end lost 4 bases, the J end lost 0 bases, and 10 bases lay between the germline ends. The length of the CDR3 is 14 residues. This chain's CDR3 is CSAKVGASNQPQHF. Here the CDR3 DNA reads TGCAGTGCTAAAGTAGGGGCTAGCAATCAGCCCCAGCATTTT.

This clonotype has only a few counts. The V gene is TRBV7-9, the J gene TRBJ1-1, with TRBD1 as a possible D gene (6 bases). CDR3 length: 14 residues. The germline V gene has CDR1 SEHNR and CDR2 FQNEAQ (reference sequence). The ends were cut back, 5 bases at V and 4 bases at J, with 14 bases in the middle. CDR3 nucleotide sequence: TGTGCCAGCAGCGCCCGACAGGACCCCACTGAAGCTTTCTTT. It is translated as CASSARQDPTEAFF.

This clonotype has a handful of counts. V usage is TRBV9 and J usage is TRBJ2-7, with 9 bases fitting TRBD1. The CDR3 length is 14 residues. Germline V gives CDR1 SGDLS, CDR2 YYNGEE. The junction had 3 bases not matched to a gene; V was cut back by 0 bases and J by 5 bases. This chain's CDR3 is CASSVGQGENEQYF. Written as DNA, the CDR3 is TGTGCCAGCAGCGTAGGACAGGGGGAAAACGAGCAGTACTTC.

The V call is TRBV6-1, the J call TRBJ2-5; D remains unclear. This CDR3 contains 18 residues. Trimming left V 8 bases short and J 5 bases short, with 30 bases between. Per the germline V gene, CDR1 is MNHNS and CDR2 is SASEGT. The CDR3: CASSIHRRRQPRWETQYF. The CDR3 bases are TGTGCCAGCTCGATCCATCGCAGGCGACAACCGAGGTGGGAGACCCAGTACTTC.

The V and J genes are TRBV6-1 and TRBJ2-1; the match to TRBD2 covers 10 bases. This CDR3 has 14 residues. Germline V gives CDR1 MNHNS, CDR2 SASEGT. The ends lost 5 bases at V and 12 bases at J; junction bases unmatched: 10. CDR3 protein: CASSRSSGRSWQFF. As DNA, the CDR3 is TGTGCCAGCAGTCGAAGTAGCGGGAGGAGCTGGCAGTTCTTC.

The V call is TRBV5-6, the J call TRBJ2-1; 10 nucleotides agree with TRBD2. V was clipped by 0 bases and J by 5 bases; unmatched bases: 17. This CDR3 contains 20 residues. CDR1 is SGHDT, CDR2 YYEEEE, per germline. The CDR3 region is CASSLEVYASGSKGNNEQFF. CDR3 DNA sequence: TGTGCCAGCAGCTTGGAAGTATATGCTAGCGGGAGTAAGGGGAACAATGAGCAGTTCTTC.

CDR3 in DNA: TGTGCCAGCATCATAGGTGGGACGGCCGGATCGACGCAGTATTTT. Its protein is CASIIGGTAGSTQYF. The chain has TRBV12-3 or TRBV12-4 and TRBJ2-3; the D gene could be TRBD1 or TRBD2 (5 bases each). V shed 7 bases and J shed 9 bases, with 23 bases lying between them. The length of the CDR3 is 15 residues.